The 10 T cell receptor beta chains reported below all come from one sample, sequenced in a study of blood T cell repertoires in COVID-19. Libraries were prepared by immunoSEQ multiplex PCR; TCRdb keeps only in-frame clonotypes and omits some of them. The sample has more than 95,000 clones, roughly 85% seen once. Sample: peripheral blood. Receptors were obtained from a woman older than 75 with COVID-19, enrolled during active disease.

The rearrangement uses TRBV7-2 and TRBJ1-1; D possibly corresponds to TRBD1 (5 bases). CDR1 and CDR2 (germline): SGHTA, FQGNSA. The CDR3 has 12 residues. Trimming pared 1 base from V and 10 bases from J, leaving 10 bases between. CDR3 sequence: CASSLGYGGAFF. The CDR3 DNA reads as TGTGCCAGCAGCTTAGGTTACGGGGGAGCTTTCTTT.

The genes are TRBV7-8 and TRBJ1-5; the D gene is possibly TRBD1 (6 bases). Germline CDR1 reads SGHVS; CDR2 reads FQNEAQ. Trimming shortened V by 5 bases and J by 4 bases, and 12 bases separated the two germline ends. This CDR3 region has 14 residues. The CDR3 DNA follows: TGTGCCAGCAGCCAACACAGGGTTAATCAGCCCCAGCATTTT. Translating gives CASSQHRVNQPQHF.

The chain couples TRBV7-2 to TRBJ1-4; the D gene is possibly TRBD1 (5 bases). This CDR3 comprises 15 residues. With 0 bases removed from V and 7 bases from J, the gap between germline ends came to 12 bases. The germline CDR1 and CDR2 sequences are SGHTA and FQGNSA. In DNA, the CDR3 is TGTGCCAGCAGCTTAGCGGTCTCGGGGGGTGAAAAACTGTTTTTT. The encoded protein is CASSLAVSGGEKLFF.

The chain employs TRBV19 and TRBJ1-2; D gene ambiguous. The germline V gene encodes CDR1 LNHDA and CDR2 SQIVND (reference sequence). This CDR3 comprises 14 residues. Trimming stripped 7 bases from V and 7 bases from J, with 19 bases between. The CDR3, as DNA: TGTGCCAGTATAGGTAGCGAGGCTACCGCTGGCTACACCTTC. It codes for CASIGSEATAGYTF.

The gene calls are TRBV10-3 and TRBJ2-2; 14 bases match TRBD2. V lost 2 bases to trimming and J lost 11 bases; unmatched junction nucleotides: 4. In germline, CDR1 is ENHRY, CDR2 SYGVKD. The CDR3 contains 15 residues. CDR3 nucleotide sequence: TGTGCCATCAGTGAGGGGACTAGCGGGAGTGGAGAGCTGTTTTTT. Translating it yields CAISEGTSGSGELFF.

This sequence joins TRBV7-3 and TRBJ2-1; D perhaps matches TRBD1 (6 bases). From germline, CDR1 is SGHTA and CDR2 FQGTGA. CDR3 size: 14 residues. The V gene lost 7 bases and the J gene lost 2 bases, with 12 bases spanning the gap. The DNA for the CDR3 is TGTGCCAGCAAACCGGACAGAGCCTACAATGAGCAGTTCTTC. Translation: CASKPDRAYNEQFF.

J is TRBJ2-7 and V is TRBV6-6; 8 nucleotides line up with TRBD1. The V segment lost 0 bases and the J segment 0 bases; nucleotides outside the gene matches: 4. Germline-derived CDR1 and CDR2 are MNHNY and SVGAGI (reference sequence). CDR3 length equals 16 residues. CDR3 amino acids: CASSYSRQGLSYEQYF. Here the CDR3 DNA reads TGTGCCAGCAGTTACTCAAGACAGGGGCTCTCCTACGAGCAGTACTTC.

CDR3 DNA sequence: TGTGCCAGCAGCGTCGCTAAGAACACTGAAGCTTTCTTT. Its translation: CASSVAKNTEAFF. V and J are TRBV11-2 and TRBJ1-1; D is unresolved. Germline CDR1 reads SGHAT; CDR2 reads FQNNGV. V lost 5 bases to trimming and J lost 1 base, with 8 bases between them. This CDR3 contains 13 residues.

The chain carries TRBV29-1 and TRBJ2-3, with TRBD2 identical over 9 bases. The CDR3 loop spans 14 amino acids. The germline CDR1 and CDR2 sequences are SQVTM and ANQGSEA. J lost 4 bases, V lost 4 bases, and 6 bases had no gene match. The CDR3, as DNA: TGCAGCGTTGCTCCTCTAGCGGGACCAGATACGCAGTATTTT. Translating it yields CSVAPLAGPDTQYF.

This sequence joins TRBV9 and TRBJ2-3; 10 bases line up with TRBD2. CDR1 is SGDLS, CDR2 YYNGEE, per germline. Trimming removed 4 bases from V and 2 bases from J; junction bases left unmatched: 10. This CDR3 region has 17 residues. CDR3 sequence: CASSPAYSGRNTDTQYF. In DNA form, the CDR3 reads TGTGCCAGCAGCCCGGCCTATAGCGGGAGGAACACAGATACGCAGTATTTT.